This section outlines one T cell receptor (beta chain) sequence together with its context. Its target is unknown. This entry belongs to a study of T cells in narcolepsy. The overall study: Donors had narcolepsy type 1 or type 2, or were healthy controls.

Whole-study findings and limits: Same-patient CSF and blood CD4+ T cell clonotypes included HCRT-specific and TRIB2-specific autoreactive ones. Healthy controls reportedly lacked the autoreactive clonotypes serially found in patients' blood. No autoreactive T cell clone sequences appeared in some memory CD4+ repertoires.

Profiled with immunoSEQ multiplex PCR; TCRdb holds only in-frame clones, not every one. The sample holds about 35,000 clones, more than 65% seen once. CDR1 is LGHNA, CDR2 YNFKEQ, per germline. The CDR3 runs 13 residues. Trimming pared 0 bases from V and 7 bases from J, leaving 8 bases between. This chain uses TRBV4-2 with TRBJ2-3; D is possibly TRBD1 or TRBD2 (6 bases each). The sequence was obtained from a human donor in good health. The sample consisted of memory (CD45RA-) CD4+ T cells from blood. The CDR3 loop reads CASSQEGGNTQYF. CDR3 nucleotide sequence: TGTGCCAGCAGCCAAGAAGGGGGGAATACGCAGTATTTT.